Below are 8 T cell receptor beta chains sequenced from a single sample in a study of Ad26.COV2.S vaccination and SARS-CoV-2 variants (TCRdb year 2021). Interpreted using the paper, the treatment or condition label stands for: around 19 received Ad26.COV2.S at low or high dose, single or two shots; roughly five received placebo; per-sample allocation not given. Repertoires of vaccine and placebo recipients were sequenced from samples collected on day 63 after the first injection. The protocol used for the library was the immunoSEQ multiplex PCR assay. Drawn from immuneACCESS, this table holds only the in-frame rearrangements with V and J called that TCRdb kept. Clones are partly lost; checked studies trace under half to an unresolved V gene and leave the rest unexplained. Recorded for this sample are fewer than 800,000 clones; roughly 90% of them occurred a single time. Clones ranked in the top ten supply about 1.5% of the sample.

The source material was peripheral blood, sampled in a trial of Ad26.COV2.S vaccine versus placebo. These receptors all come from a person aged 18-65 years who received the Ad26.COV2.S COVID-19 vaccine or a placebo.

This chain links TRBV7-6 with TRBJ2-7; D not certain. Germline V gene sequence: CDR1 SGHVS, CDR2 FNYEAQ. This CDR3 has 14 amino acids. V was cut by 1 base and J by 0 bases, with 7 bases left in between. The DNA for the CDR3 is TGTGCCAGCAGCTTAGGCAGGAACTCCTACGAGCAGTACTTC. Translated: CASSLGRNSYEQYF.

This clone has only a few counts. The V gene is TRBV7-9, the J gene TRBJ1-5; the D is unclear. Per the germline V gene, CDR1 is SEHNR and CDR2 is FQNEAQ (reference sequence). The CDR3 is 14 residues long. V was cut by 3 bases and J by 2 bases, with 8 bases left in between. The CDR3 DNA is TGTGCCAGCAGCTTTGGGGATGGCAATCAGCCCCAGCATTTT. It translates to CASSFGDGNQPQHF. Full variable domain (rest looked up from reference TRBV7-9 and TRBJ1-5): DTGVSQNPRHKITKRGQNVTFRCDPISEHNRLYWYRQTLGQGPEFLTYFQNEAQLEKSRLLSDRFSAERPKGSFSTLEIQRTEQGDSAMYLCASSFGDGNQPQHFGDGTRLSIL.

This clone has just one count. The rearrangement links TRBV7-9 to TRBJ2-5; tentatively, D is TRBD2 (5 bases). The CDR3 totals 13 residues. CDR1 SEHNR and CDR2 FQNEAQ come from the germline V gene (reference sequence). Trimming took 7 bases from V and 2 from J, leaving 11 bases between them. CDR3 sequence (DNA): TGTGCCAGCACCCAAGGGAGTCAAGAGACCCAGTACTTC. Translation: CASTQGSQETQYF.

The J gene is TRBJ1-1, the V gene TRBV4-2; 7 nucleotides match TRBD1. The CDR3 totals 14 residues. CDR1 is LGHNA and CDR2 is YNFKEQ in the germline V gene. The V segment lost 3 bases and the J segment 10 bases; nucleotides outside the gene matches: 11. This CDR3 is CASSHTGQGVGAFF. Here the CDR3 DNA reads TGTGCCAGCAGCCACACAGGGCAGGGGGTAGGAGCTTTCTTT.

CDR3 sequence (DNA): TGTGCCAGCAGCCAGGCTACACAGGGTGCGGAAAACACCATATATTTT. Its translation is CASSQATQGAENTIYF. The chain combines TRBV14 with TRBJ1-3; D might be TRBD1 (6 bases). The germline gives CDR1 SGHDN, CDR2 FVKESK. Trimming cost V 3 bases and J 6 bases, with 18 bases left between them. The CDR3 length is 16 residues.

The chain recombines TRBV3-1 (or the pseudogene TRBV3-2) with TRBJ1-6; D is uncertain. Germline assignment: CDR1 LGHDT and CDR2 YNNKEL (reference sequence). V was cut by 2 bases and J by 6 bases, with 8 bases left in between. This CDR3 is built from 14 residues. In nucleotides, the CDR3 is TGTGCCAGCAGCCAACTGGGTTTTAATTCACCCCTCCACTTT. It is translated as CASSQLGFNSPLHF.

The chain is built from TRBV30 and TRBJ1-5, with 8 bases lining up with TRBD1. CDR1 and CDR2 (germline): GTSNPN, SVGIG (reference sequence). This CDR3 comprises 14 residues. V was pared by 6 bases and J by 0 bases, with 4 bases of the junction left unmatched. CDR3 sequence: CACRTGPSNQPQHF. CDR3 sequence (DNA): TGTGCCTGCCGGACAGGGCCTAGCAATCAGCCCCAGCATTTT.

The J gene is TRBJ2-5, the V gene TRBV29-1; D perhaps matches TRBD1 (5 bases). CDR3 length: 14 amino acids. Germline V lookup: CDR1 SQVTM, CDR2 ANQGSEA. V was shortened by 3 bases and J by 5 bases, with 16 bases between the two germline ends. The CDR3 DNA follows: TGCAGCGTTGATTTGGGGCAGGCCCGGGAGACCCAGTACTTC. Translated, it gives CSVDLGQARETQYF.